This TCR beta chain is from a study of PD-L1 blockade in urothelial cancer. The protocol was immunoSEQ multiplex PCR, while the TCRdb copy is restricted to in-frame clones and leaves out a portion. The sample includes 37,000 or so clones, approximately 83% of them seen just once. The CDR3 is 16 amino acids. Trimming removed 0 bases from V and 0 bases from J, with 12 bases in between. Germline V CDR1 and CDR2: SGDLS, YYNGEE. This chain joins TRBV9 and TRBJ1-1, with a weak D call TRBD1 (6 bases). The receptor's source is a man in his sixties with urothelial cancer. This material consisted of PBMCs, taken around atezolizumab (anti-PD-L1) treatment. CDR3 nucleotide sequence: TGTGCCAGCAGCGTAGTGCCACAGGGCATGAACACTGAAGCTTTCTTT. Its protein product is CASSVVPQGMNTEAFF.